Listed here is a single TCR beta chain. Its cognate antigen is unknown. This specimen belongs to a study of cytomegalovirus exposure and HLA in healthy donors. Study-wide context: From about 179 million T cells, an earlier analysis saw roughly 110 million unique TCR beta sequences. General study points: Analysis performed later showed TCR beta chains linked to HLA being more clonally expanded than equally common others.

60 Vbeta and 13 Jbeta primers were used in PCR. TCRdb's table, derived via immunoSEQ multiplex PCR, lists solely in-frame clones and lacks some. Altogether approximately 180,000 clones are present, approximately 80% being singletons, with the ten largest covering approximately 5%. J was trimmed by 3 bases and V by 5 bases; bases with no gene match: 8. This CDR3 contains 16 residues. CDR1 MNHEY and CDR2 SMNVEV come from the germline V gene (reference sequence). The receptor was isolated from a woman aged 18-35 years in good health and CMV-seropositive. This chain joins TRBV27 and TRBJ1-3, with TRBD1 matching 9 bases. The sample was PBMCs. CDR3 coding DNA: TGTGCCAGCAGTCCGTCCCGGGACAGGGTTGGAAACACCATATATTTT. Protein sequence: CASSPSRDRVGNTIYF.